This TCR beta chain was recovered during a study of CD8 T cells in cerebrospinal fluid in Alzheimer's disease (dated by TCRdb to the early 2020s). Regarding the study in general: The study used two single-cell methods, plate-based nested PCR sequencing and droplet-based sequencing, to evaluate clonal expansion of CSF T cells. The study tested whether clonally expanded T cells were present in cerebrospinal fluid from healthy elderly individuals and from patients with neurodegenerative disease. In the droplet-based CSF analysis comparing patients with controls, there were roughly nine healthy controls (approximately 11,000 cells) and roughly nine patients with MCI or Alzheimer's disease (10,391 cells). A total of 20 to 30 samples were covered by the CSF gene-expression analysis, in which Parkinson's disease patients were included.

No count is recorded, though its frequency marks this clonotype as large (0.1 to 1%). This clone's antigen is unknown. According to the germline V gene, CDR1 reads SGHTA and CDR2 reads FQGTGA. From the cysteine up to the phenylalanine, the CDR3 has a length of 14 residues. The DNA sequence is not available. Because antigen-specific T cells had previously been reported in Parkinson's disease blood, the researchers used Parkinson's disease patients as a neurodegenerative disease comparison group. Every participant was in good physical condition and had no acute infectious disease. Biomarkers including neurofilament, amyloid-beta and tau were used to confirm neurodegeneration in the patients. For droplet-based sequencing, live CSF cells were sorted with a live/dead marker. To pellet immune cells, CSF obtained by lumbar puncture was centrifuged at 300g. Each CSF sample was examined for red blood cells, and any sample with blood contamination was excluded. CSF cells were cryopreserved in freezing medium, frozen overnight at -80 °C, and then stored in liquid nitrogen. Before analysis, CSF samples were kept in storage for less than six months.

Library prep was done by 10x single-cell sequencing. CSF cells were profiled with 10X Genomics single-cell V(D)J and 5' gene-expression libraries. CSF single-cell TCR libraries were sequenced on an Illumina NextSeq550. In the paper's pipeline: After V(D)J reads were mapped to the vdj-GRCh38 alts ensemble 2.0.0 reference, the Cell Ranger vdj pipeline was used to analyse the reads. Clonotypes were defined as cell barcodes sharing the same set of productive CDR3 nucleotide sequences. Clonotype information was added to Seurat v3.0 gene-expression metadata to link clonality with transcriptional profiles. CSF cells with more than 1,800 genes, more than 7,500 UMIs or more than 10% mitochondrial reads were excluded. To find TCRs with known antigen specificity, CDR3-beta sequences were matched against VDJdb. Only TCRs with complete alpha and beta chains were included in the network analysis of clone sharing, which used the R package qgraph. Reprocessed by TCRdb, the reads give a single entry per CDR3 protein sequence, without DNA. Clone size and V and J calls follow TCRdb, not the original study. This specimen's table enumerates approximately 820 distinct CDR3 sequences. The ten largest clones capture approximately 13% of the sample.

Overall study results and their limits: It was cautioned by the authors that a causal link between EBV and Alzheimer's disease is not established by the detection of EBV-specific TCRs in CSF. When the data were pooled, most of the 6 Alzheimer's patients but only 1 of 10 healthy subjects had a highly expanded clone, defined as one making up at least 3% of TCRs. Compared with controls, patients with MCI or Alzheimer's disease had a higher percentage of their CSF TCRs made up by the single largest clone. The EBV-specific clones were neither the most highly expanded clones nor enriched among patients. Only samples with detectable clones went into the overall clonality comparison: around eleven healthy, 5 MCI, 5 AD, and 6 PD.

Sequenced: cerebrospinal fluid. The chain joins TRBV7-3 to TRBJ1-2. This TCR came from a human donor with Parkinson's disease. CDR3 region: CASSPYIPERGYTF.